These 15 T cell receptor beta chains were sequenced from one sample in a study of identifying expanded T cells in peripheral blood. Clones were sequenced by immunoSEQ multiplex PCR, and TCRdb holds only the in-frame ones, with some missing. The sample shows roughly 130,000 clones, 75% to 90% of them seen only once. The sample was blood. These receptors all stem from a person aged 18 to 75 in good health.

This clone has a count of ten or more. The chain has TRBV10-3 and TRBJ1-4; a weak D match, TRBD1 (6 bases). Germline assignment: CDR1 ENHRY and CDR2 SYGVKD. The CDR3 sequence is 16 residues long. V was cut by 0 bases and J by 7 bases, with 15 bases left in between. CDR3 nucleotide sequence: TGTGCCATCAGTGAGTCTCTGACAGGCGGGGGTGAAAAACTGTTTTTT. Translating it yields CAISESLTGGGEKLFF.

CDR3 residues: CASSPESVTYEQYF. The CDR3 bases are TGTGCCAGCAGCCCCGAATCAGTGACCTACGAGCAGTACTTC. This chain uses TRBV7-9 with TRBJ2-7, with unresolved D. The CDR3 is made up of 14 amino acids. The V end lost 5 bases, the J end lost 2 bases, and 13 bases lay between the germline ends. CDR1 and CDR2 from the germline V gene are SEHNR and FQNEAQ (reference sequence).

This rearrangement joins TRBV23-1 to TRBJ1-2, with 10 bases identical to TRBD1. TRBV23-1 is treated as an ORF (open reading frame) with a function not yet certain. The CDR3 spans 15 residues. Trimming cost V 2 bases and J 5 bases; bases outside gene matches: 5. The CDR3 DNA is TGCGCCAGCAGTCAAGGGACAGGGGCGCATTATGGCTACACCTTC. Amino acid sequence: CASSQGTGAHYGYTF.

The V gene is TRBV30, the J gene TRBJ1-1, with D tentatively TRBD1 (6 bases). V was shortened by 4 bases and J by 0 bases, with 15 bases between the two germline ends. CDR3 length: 15 residues. The germline V gene encodes CDR1 GTSNPN and CDR2 SVGIG (reference sequence). The CDR3 DNA reads TGTGCCTGGACGACGGGGGGCCCGTTGAACACTGAAGCTTTCTTT. Encoded protein: CAWTTGGPLNTEAFF.

V gene TRBV7-8 combines with J gene TRBJ1-5; D is unresolved. This CDR3 comprises 16 residues. Trimming removed 5 bases from V and 0 bases from J, with 14 bases in between. The germline CDR1 and CDR2 sequences are SGHVS and FQNEAQ. The CDR3 nucleotides are TGTGCCAGCAGCCCGCAGGAGGCATATAGCAATCAGCCCCAGCATTTT. Its translation is CASSPQEAYSNQPQHF.

CDR3 region: CASGSQETQYF. The CDR3 DNA reads TGTGCCAGCGGTAGCCAAGAGACCCAGTACTTC. The V and J genes are TRBV2 and TRBJ2-5; D ambiguous. The CDR3 runs to 11 residues. Germline V gives CDR1 SNHLY, CDR2 FYNNEI. V lost 8 bases to trimming and J lost 1 base, with 5 bases between them.

A single count supports this clone. The V gene is TRBV2, the J gene TRBJ2-3; weak D call: TRBD1 (5 bases). The CDR3 runs 10 residues. The V gene's germline CDR1 is SNHLY and CDR2 FYNNEI. The V and J ends lost 11 bases and 5 bases respectively, with 8 bases between them. The CDR3 is CALGVDTQYF. For the CDR3, the DNA is TGTGCCCTAGGGGTAGATACGCAGTATTTT.

The rearrangement joins TRBV6-5 to TRBJ1-3, with D uncertain. Germline V gene lookup returns CDR1 MNHEY and CDR2 SVGAGI. CDR3 length: 14 amino acids. Trimming cost V 6 bases and J 0 bases, with 9 bases left between them. CDR3 residues: CASSPTFSGNTIYF. CDR3 DNA: TGTGCCAGCAGCCCAACATTCTCTGGAAACACCATATATTTT.

The chain carries TRBV29-1 and TRBJ2-3, with TRBD2 matching over 9 bases. Germline V lookup: CDR1 SQVTM, CDR2 ANQGSEA. J was trimmed by 4 bases and V by 6 bases; bases with no gene match: 14. This CDR3 contains 16 residues. This CDR3 reads CSVQELAGALADTQYF. The CDR3 nucleotides read TGCAGCGTGCAGGAGTTAGCGGGAGCGCTGGCAGATACGCAGTATTTT.

This chain links TRBV5-1 with TRBJ2-7; TRBD1 matches at 9 bases. This CDR3 contains 14 residues. Germline V gene data show CDR1 as SGHRS and CDR2 as YFSETQ. Germline trimming cut 0 bases from V and 5 bases from J; bases unmatched to any gene: 3. The CDR3 region has the DNA TGCGCCAGCAGCTTGGTTCGGACAGGGGACGAGCAGTACTTC. Encoded protein: CASSLVRTGDEQYF.

The chain carries TRBV27 and TRBJ2-3; the D gene could be TRBD1 or TRBD2 (6 bases each). This CDR3 contains 18 residues. Looked up from germline, CDR1 is MNHEY and CDR2 is SMNVEV (reference sequence). Trimming shortened V by 5 bases and J by 2 bases, and 23 bases separated the two germline ends. CDR3 amino acids: CASSPRGVQGGYTDTQYF. CDR3 nucleotides: TGTGCCAGCAGTCCGCGGGGCGTACAGGGTGGGTACACAGATACGCAGTATTTT.

In its sample, this clone was seen once. This rearrangement joins TRBV5-8 to TRBJ2-5; no clear D gene. The CDR3 sequence is 14 residues long. Trimming removed 7 bases at V and 2 bases at J, with 15 bases between. CDR1 SGHTS and CDR2 YDEGEE come from the germline V gene. The CDR3: CASHRWGGQETQYF. The CDR3 DNA sequence: TGTGCCAGCCATAGGTGGGGTGGGCAAGAGACCCAGTACTTC. Looking up the rest from reference TRBV5-8 and TRBJ2-5 gives the full variable domain: EAGVTQSPTHLIKTRGQQATLRCSPISGHTSVYWYQQALGLGLQFLLWYDEGEERNRGNFPPRFSGRQFPNYSSELNVNALELEDSALYLCASHRWGGQETQYFGPGTRLLVL.

The gene calls are TRBV7-3 and TRBJ2-2; 9 nucleotides align to TRBD1. CDR1 and CDR2 from the germline V gene are SGHTA and FQGTGA. The CDR3 has 16 amino acids. V trimming: 6 bases; J trimming: 5 bases; junction bases outside the gene matches: 10. CDR3 sequence reads: CASRSTGGVQTGELFF. The CDR3 DNA sequence: TGTGCCAGCAGAAGTACAGGGGGCGTACAGACCGGGGAGCTGTTTTTT.

This clone has a count of ten or more. The chain joins TRBV6-1 to TRBJ1-5; D is ambiguous. V was cut by 2 bases and J by 5 bases, with 10 bases left in between. The CDR3 totals 14 residues. Germline lookup yields CDR1 MNHNS and CDR2 SASEGT. The DNA of the CDR3 is TGTGCCAGCAGTGAATCAGACGTTTATCAGCCCCAGCATTTT. Its protein product is CASSESDVYQPQHF.

The chain recombines TRBV25-1 with TRBJ2-5, with TRBD2 matching over 7 bases. CDR1 and CDR2 (germline): MGHDK, SYGVNS. The junction had 6 bases not matched to a gene; V was cut back by 6 bases and J by 5 bases. This CDR3 is 13 amino acids long. CDR3 DNA sequence: TGTGCCAGCAGGGTGGGAGGGAGTGAGACCCAGTACTTC. It translates to CASRVGGSETQYF.